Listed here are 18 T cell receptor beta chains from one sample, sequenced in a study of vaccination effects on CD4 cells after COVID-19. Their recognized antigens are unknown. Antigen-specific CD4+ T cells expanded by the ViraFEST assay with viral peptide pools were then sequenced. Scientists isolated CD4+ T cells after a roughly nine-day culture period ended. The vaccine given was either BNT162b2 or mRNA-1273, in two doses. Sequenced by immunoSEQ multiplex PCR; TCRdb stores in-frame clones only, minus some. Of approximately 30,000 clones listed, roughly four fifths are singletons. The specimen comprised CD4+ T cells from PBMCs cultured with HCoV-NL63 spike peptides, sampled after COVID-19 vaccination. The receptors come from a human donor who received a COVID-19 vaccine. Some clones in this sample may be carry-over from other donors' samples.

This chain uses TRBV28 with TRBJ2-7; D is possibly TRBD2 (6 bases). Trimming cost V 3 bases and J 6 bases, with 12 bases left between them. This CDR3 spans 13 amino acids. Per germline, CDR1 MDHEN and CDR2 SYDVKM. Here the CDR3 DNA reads TGTGCCAGCAGTTTTCAGGGTAGCGGCGAGCAGTACGTC. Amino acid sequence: CASSFQGSGEQYV.

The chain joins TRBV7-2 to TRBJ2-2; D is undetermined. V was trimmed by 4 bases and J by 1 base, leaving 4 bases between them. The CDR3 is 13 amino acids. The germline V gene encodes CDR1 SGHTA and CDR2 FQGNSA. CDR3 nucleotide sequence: TGTGCCAGCAGCTCCCGGAACACCGGGGAGCTGTTTTTT. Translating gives CASSSRNTGELFF.

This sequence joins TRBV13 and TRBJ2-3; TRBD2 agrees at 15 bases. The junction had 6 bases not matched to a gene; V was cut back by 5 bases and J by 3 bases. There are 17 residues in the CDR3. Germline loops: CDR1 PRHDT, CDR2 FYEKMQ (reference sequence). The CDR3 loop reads CASSPGLAGGLTDTQYF. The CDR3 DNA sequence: TGTGCCAGCAGCCCAGGACTAGCGGGGGGGCTGACAGATACGCAGTATTTT. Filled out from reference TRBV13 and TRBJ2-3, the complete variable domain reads AAGVIQSPRHLIKEKRETATLKCYPIPRHDTVYWYQQGPGQDPQFLISFYEKMQSDKGSIPDRFSAQQFSDYHSELNMSSLELGDSALYFCASSPGLAGGLTDTQYFGPGTRLTVL.

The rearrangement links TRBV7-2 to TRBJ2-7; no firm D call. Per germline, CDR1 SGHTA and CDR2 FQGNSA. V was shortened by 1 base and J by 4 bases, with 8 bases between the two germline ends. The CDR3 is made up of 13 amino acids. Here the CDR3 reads CASSLGVRYEQYV. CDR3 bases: TGTGCCAGCAGCTTAGGAGTGAGGTACGAGCAGTACGTC.

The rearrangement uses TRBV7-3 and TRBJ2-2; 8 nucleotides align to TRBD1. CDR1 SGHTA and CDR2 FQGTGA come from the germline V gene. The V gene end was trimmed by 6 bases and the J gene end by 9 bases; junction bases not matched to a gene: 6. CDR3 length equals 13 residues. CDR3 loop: CASRLTGDRELFF. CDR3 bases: TGTGCCAGCAGATTGACAGGGGACCGGGAGCTGTTTTTT.

CDR3 DNA: TGTGCCAGCTCACCATCGCCTGCGTGGACTGAAGCTTTCTTT. Its protein product is CASSPSPAWTEAFF. J is TRBJ1-1 and V is TRBV18, with D hard to call. V lost 2 bases and J lost 5, with 12 bases in between. The CDR3 is 14 amino acids. Germline V CDR1 and CDR2: KGHSH, LQKENI.

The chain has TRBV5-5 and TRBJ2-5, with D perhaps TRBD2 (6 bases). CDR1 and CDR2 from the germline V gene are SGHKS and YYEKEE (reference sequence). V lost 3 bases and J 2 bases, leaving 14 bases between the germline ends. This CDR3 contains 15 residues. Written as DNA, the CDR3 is TGTGCCAGCAGCTATAGCGGCGATAATCAAGAGACCCAGTACTTC. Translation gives CASSYSGDNQETQYF.

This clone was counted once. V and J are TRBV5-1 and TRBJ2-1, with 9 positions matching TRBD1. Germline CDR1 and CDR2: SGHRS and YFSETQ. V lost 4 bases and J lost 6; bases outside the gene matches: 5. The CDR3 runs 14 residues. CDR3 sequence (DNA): TGCGCCAGCAGCACCTCGACAGGGGGCAATGAGCAGTTCTTC. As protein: CASSTSTGGNEQFF.

This CDR3 is CASSYWGGAGEQFF. Here the CDR3 DNA reads TGTGCCAGCAGTTACTGGGGGGGGGCTGGTGAGCAGTTCTTC. The V gene is TRBV6-5, the J gene TRBJ2-1; tentative D call: TRBD2 (7 bases). This CDR3 is built from 14 residues. V lost 1 base to trimming and J lost 9 bases, with 13 bases between them. In germline, CDR1 is MNHEY, CDR2 SVGAGI.

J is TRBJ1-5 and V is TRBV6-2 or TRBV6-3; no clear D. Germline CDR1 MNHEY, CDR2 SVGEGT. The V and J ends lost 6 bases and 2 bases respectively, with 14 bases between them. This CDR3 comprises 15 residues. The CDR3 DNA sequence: TGTGCCAGCAGCCCGCGTGGGCAGGGCAATCAGCCCCAGCATTTT. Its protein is CASSPRGQGNQPQHF.

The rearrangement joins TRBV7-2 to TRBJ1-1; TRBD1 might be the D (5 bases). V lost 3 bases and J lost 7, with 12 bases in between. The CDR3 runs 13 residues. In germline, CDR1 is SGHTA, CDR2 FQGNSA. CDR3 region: CASSFGRRDEAFF. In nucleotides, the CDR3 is TGTGCCAGCAGCTTCGGGCGCAGGGATGAAGCTTTCTTT.

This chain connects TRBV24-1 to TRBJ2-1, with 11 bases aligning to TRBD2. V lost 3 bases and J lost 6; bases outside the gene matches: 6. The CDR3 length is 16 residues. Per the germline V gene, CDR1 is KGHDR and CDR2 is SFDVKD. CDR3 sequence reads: CATSDVSGGAVNEQFF. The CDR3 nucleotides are TGTGCCACCAGTGATGTTAGCGGGGGGGCCGTCAATGAGCAGTTCTTC.

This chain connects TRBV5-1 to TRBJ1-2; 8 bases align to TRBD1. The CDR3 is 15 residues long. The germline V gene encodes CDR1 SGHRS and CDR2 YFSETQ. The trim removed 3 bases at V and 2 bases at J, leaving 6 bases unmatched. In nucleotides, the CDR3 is TGCGCCAGCAGCTCCGGACAGGGAGGGAACTATGGCTACACCTTC. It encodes CASSSGQGGNYGYTF.

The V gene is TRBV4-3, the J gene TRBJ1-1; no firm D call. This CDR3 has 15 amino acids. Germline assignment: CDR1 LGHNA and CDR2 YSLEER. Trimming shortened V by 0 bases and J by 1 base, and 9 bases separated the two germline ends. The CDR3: CASSQDHDWNTEAFF. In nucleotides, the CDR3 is TGCGCCAGCAGCCAAGATCACGACTGGAACACTGAAGCTTTCTTT.

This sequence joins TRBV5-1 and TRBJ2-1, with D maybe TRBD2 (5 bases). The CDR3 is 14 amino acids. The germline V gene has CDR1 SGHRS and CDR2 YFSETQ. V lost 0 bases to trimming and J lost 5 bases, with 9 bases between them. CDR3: CASSLVPGNNEQFF. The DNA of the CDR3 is TGCGCCAGCAGCTTGGTCCCGGGGAACAATGAGCAGTTCTTC.

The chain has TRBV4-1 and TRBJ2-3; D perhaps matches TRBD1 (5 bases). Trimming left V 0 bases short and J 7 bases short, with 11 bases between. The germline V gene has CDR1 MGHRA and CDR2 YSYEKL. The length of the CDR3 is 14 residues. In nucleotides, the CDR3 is TGCGCCAGCAGCCAAGAACGGACACATAATACGCAGTATTTT. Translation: CASSQERTHNTQYF.

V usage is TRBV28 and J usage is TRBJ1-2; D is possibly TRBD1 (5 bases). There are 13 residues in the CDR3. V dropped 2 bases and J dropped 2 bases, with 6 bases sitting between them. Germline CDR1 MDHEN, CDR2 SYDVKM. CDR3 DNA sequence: TGTGCCAGCAGTTTAGACAGCAACTATGGCTACACCTTC. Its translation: CASSLDSNYGYTF.

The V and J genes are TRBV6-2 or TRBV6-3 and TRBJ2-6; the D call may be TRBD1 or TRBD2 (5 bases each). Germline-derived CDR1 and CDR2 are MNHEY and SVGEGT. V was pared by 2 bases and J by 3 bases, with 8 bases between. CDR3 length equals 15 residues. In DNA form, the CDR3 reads TGTGCCAGCAGTTACGGGGGTTATGGGGCCAACGTCCTGACTTTC. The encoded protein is CASSYGGYGANVLTF.